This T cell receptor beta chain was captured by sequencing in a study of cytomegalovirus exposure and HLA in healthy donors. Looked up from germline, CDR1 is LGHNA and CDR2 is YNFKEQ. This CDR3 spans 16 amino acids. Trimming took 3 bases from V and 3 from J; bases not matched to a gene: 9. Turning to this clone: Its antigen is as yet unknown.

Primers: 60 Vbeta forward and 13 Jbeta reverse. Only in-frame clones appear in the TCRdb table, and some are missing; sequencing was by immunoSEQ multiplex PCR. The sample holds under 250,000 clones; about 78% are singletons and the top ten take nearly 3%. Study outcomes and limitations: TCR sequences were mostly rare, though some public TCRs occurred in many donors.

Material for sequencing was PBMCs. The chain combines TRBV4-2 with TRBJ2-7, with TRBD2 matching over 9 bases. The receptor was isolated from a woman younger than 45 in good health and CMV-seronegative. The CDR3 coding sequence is TGTGCCAGCAGCCAGGTTAGACTAGCGGAAAACTACGAGCAGTACTTC. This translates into CASSQVRLAENYEQYF.